The source of this T cell receptor beta chain is a study of blood T cell repertoires in COVID-19. Study-wide background: PBMCs, B-cell-depleted T cells, or T cells provided the cDNA or gDNA that made up the material.

In the source study's methods: Estimated nucleated cell counts came from reference gene primer amplification. Assay used: immunoSEQ multiplex PCR; TCRdb lists only in-frame clones, some missing. V, J and clone size reflect that table, while D and trimming were determined from the DNA. Of about 160,000 clones in the sample, about 88% were seen once. Germline CDR1 and CDR2: SGHVS and FNYEAQ. V lost 5 bases, J lost 3 bases, and 11 bases stayed unmatched. The CDR3 runs 16 residues. This receptor was taken from a man aged 55 to 70 with COVID-19, enrolled during active disease. J is TRBJ2-3 and V is TRBV7-6; 7 nucleotides align to TRBD1. The material sequenced was peripheral blood. The CDR3 loop reads CASSLPQGDGTDTQYF. For the CDR3, the DNA is TGTGCCAGCAGCCTACCCCAGGGGGATGGTACAGATACGCAGTATTTT.